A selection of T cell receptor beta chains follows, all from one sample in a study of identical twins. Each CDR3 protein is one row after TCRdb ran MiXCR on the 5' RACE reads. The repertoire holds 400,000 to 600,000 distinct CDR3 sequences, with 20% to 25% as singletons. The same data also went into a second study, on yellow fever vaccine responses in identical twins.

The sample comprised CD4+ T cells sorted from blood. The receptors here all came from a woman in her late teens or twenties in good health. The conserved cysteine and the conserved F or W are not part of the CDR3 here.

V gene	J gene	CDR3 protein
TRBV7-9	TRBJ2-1	ASSLTQASSYNEQF
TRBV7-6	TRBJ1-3	ASSFGGDSGNTIY
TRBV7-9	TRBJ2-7	ASSSRGDYEQY
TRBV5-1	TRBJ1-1	ASSLAGGTTEAF
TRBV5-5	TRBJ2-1	ASSFRTTYNEQF
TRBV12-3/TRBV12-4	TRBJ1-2	ASSLSGLGYGYT
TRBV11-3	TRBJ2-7	ASSRGQSRFYEQY
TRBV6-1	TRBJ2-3	ASSEWRGSTDTQY
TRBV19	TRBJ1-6	ASSARQGAYSPLH
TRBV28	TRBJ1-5	ASSFPDSSNQPQH
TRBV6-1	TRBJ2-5	ASRPQGARETQY
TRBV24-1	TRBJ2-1	ATQASGKAEQF
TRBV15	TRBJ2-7	ATRDRGNEQY
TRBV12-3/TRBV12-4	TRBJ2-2	ASNRDDTGELF
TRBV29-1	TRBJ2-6	SVYTGSGANVLT
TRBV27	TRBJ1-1	ASTFQQGATEAF
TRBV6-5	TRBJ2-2	ASSYSNTRQGGTGELF
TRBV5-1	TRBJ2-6	ASSLTGTGGRGANVLT
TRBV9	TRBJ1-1	ASSVVRQGVNTEAF
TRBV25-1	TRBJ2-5	ASKRSQETQY
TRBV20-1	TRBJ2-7	SAQDGSGSYEQY
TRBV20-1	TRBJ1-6	SARVPPGDNSPLH
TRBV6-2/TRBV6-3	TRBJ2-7	ASSYRDRGSSEQY
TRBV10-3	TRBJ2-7	ASAGTRGSYEQY